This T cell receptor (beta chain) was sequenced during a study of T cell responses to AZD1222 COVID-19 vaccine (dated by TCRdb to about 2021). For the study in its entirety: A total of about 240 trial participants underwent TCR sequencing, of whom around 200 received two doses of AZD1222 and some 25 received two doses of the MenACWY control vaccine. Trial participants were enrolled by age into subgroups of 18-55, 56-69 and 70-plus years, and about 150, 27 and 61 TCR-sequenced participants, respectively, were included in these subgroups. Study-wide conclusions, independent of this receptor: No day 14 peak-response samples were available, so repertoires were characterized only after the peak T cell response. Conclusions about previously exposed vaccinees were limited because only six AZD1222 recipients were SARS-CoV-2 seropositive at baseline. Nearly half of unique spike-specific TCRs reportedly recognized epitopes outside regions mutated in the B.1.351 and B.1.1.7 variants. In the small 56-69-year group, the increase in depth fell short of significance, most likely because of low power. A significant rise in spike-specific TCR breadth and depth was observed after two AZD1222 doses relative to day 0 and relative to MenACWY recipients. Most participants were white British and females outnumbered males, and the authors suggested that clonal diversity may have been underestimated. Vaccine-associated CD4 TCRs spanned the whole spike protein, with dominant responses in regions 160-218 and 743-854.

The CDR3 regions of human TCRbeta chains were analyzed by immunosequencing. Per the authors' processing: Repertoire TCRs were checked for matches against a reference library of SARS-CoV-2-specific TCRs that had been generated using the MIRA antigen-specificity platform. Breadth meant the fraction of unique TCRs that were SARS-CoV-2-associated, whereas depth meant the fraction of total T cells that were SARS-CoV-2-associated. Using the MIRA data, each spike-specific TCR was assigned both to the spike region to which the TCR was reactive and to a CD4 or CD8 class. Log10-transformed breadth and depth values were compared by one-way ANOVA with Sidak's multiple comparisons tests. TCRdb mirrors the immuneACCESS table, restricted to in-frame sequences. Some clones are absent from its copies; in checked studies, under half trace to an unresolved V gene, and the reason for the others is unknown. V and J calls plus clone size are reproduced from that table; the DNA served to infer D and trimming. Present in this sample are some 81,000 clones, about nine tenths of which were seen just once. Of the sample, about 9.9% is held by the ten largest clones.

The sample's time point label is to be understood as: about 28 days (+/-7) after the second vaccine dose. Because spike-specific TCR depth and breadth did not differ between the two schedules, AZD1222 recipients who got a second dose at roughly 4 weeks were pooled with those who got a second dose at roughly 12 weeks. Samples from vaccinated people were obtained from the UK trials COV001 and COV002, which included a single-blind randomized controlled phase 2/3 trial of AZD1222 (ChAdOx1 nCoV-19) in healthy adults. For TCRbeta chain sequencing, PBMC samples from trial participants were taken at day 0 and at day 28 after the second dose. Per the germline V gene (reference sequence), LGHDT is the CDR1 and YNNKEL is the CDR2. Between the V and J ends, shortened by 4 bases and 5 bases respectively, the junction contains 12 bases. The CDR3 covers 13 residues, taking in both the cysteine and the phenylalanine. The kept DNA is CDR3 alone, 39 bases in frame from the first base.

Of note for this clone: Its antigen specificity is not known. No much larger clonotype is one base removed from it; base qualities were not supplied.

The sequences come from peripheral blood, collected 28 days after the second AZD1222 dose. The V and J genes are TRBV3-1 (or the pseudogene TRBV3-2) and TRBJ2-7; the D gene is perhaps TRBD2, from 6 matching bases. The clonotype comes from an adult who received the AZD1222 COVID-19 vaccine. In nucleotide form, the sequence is TGTGCCAGCAGCCGCAACACGGGGGACGAGCAGTACTTC. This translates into CASSRNTGDEQYF.